The 31 T cell receptor beta chains reported below all come from one sample, sequenced in a study of PD-1 blockade in classical Hodgkin lymphoma. All patients experienced relapse after autologous stem cell transplantation, and brentuximab vedotin exposure was variable. TCRdb's table, derived via immunoSEQ multiplex PCR, lists solely in-frame clones and lacks some. The data contain 50,000 or so clones, 73% of them singletons. This specimen consisted of peripheral blood mononuclear cells (PBMCs), obtained before the second cycle of nivolumab. The source of these receptors is a human donor with classical Hodgkin lymphoma.

Concerning this clone itself: The DNA is omitted, as the CDR3 cannot be located on it reliably, and the CDR3 follows TCRdb's listing. This chain connects TRBV21-1 to TRBJ2-5. TRBV21-1 is reported as a pseudogene. The CDR3 is 16 amino acids in total, end residues counted. The CDR3 spells CASSKEPPVGTGTQYF.

This clone was observed once. The gene calls are TRBV6-5 and TRBJ2-7, with D tentatively TRBD1 (6 bases). Germline CDR1 MNHEY, CDR2 SVGAGI. V gave up 5 bases and J gave up 3 bases, with 14 bases separating them. CDR3 length: 14 amino acids. This chain's CDR3 is CASSPGTFVYEQYF. For the CDR3, the DNA is TGTGCCAGCAGTCCCGGGACATTCGTCTACGAGCAGTACTTC.

This clone was picked up a small number of times. This chain uses TRBV28 with TRBJ1-5, with no clear D. This CDR3 spans 11 amino acids. CDR1 is MDHEN, CDR2 SYDVKM, per germline. Trimming shortened V by 3 bases and J by 9 bases, and 6 bases separated the two germline ends. This CDR3 is CASSFWGPQHF. In DNA, the CDR3 is TGTGCCAGCAGTTTTTGGGGGCCCCAGCATTTT.

This clone turned up a few times. The chain combines TRBV4-1 with TRBJ2-2; D gene ambiguous. Trimming took 1 base from V and 12 from J, leaving 12 bases between them. Germline CDR1 MGHRA, CDR2 YSYEKL. The CDR3 has 13 amino acids. CDR3 loop: CASSQAVAFQLFF. Here the CDR3 DNA reads TGCGCCAGCAGCCAAGCCGTCGCGTTTCAGCTGTTTTTT.

The V gene is TRBV7-9, the J gene TRBJ2-1, with 9 bases identical to TRBD2. The CDR3 sequence is 14 residues long. Germline loops: CDR1 SEHNR, CDR2 FQNEAQ (reference sequence). J gave up 6 bases and V 3 bases, and 3 bases lay outside the gene matches. Here the CDR3 reads CASSLASGINEQFF. In nucleotides, the CDR3 is TGTGCCAGCAGCTTGGCTAGCGGGATCAATGAGCAGTTCTTC.

The V and J genes are TRBV19 and TRBJ1-5, with D possibly matching TRBD1 (5 bases). V shed 3 bases and J shed 5 bases, with 14 bases lying between them. Germline loops: CDR1 LNHDA, CDR2 SQIVND (reference sequence). The CDR3 loop spans 15 amino acids. The CDR3 loop is CASSIWKGYDQPQHF. CDR3 bases: TGTGCCAGTAGTATTTGGAAGGGGTATGATCAGCCCCAGCATTTT. Drawing the rest from reference TRBV19 and TRBJ1-5, the complete variable domain is DGGITQSPKYLFRKEGQNVTLSCEQNLNHDAMYWYRQDPGQGLRLIYYSQIVNDFQKGDIAEGYSVSREKKESFPLTVTSAQKNPTAFYLCASSIWKGYDQPQHFGDGTRLSIL.

The chain employs TRBV28 and TRBJ2-1; TRBD2 matches at 9 bases. CDR3 length: 17 amino acids. J was trimmed by 2 bases and V by 3 bases; bases with no gene match: 8. From germline, CDR1 is MDHEN and CDR2 SYDVKM. The CDR3: CASSFRASGNTYNEQFF. CDR3 nucleotides: TGTGCCAGCAGTTTCAGGGCTAGCGGGAATACCTACAATGAGCAGTTCTTC.

The V call is TRBV5-6, the J call TRBJ1-2; the D gene is possibly TRBD1 (5 bases). Per the germline V gene, CDR1 is SGHDT and CDR2 is YYEEEE. CDR3 size: 13 residues. Trimming took 4 bases from V and 1 from J, leaving 8 bases between them. The CDR3 reads CASSQQVNYGYTF. CDR3 DNA: TGTGCCAGCAGCCAACAGGTTAACTATGGCTACACCTTC.

This chain links TRBV19 with TRBJ2-7, with D perhaps matching TRBD1 or TRBD2 (6 bases each). V was clipped by 3 bases and J by 0 bases, with 12 bases between them. CDR1 is LNHDA, CDR2 SQIVND, per germline (reference sequence). The CDR3 extends over 15 amino acids. The CDR3 reads CASSMRGETSYEQYF. The CDR3 DNA follows: TGTGCCAGTAGTATGAGGGGGGAAACCTCCTACGAGCAGTACTTC.

This clone occurred a few times. CDR3 protein: CASSTTGLGNTIYF. DNA for the CDR3: TGTGCCAGCAGTACTACAGGGCTCGGAAACACCATATATTTT. The chain recombines TRBV6-5 with TRBJ1-3, with a weak D call TRBD1 (6 bases). The CDR3 totals 14 residues. Germline V gene sequence: CDR1 MNHEY, CDR2 SVGAGI. Deletions cut 5 bases from V and 4 bases from J, with 12 bases between.

V usage is TRBV7-2 and J usage is TRBJ1-5; 11 nucleotides match TRBD1. CDR3 size: 15 residues. Germline CDR1 reads SGHTA; CDR2 reads FQGNSA. The J segment lost 6 bases and the V segment lost 1 base, leaving 2 bases of the junction unmatched. The CDR3 DNA follows: TGTGCCAGCAGCTTAGGGACAGGGGGCTTTCAGCCCCAGCATTTT. Its protein is CASSLGTGGFQPQHF.

The chain recombines TRBV4-1 with TRBJ1-2; D ambiguous. The V gene lost 6 bases and the J gene lost 5 bases, with 19 bases spanning the gap. There are 15 residues in the CDR3. The germline V gene has CDR1 MGHRA and CDR2 YSYEKL. The CDR3 sequence: CASSPIPEGGYGYTF. CDR3 DNA sequence: TGCGCCAGCAGTCCTATACCGGAGGGTGGTTATGGCTACACCTTC.

The rearrangement uses TRBV6-5 and TRBJ2-7, with 12 bases fitting TRBD2. The length of the CDR3 is 15 residues. Per the germline V gene, CDR1 is MNHEY and CDR2 is SVGAGI. Trimming took 7 bases from V and 6 from J; bases not matched to a gene: 10. CDR3 residues: CASNPRLAGEGEQYF. The CDR3 DNA reads as TGTGCCAGCAACCCTCGACTAGCGGGAGAAGGCGAGCAGTACTTC.

The rearrangement links TRBV15 to TRBJ2-1; 9 bases agree with TRBD2. This CDR3 contains 15 residues. From germline, CDR1 is LNHNV and CDR2 YYDKDF (reference sequence). V was pared by 9 bases and J by 0 bases, with 6 bases of the junction left unmatched. CDR3 amino acids: CATRQREDSYNEQFF. CDR3 sequence (DNA): TGTGCCACAAGGCAGCGGGAGGACTCCTACAATGAGCAGTTCTTC.

This chain joins TRBV11-3 and TRBJ1-1; possible D gene TRBD1, 6 bases. V lost 1 base, J lost 10 bases, and 13 bases lay in between. Germline assignment: CDR1 SGHNT and CDR2 YENEEA. The CDR3 has 13 amino acids. CDR3 sequence: CASSLAGAQRAFF. The CDR3 bases are TGTGCCAGCAGCTTAGCAGGGGCCCAGCGAGCTTTCTTT.

In this sample, this clone turned up many times. V is TRBV19 and J is TRBJ1-5; D ambiguous. From germline, CDR1 is LNHDA and CDR2 SQIVND (reference sequence). The CDR3 covers 15 residues. Trimming cost V 5 bases and J 1 base, with 12 bases left between them. CDR3 DNA: TGTGCCAGTAGTTCCGGTATTGCGAGCAATCAGCCCCAGCATTTT. Residues: CASSSGIASNQPQHF.

V and J are TRBV5-1 and TRBJ2-1; TRBD2 matches at 10 bases. There are 16 residues in the CDR3. The germline CDR1 and CDR2 sequences are SGHRS and YFSETQ. V dropped 4 bases and J dropped 10; count of bases not matched to a gene: 14. The CDR3 loop reads CASSPPGLADLLEQFF. The CDR3 coding sequence is TGCGCCAGCAGCCCGCCCGGACTAGCGGATCTTCTAGAGCAGTTCTTC.

In DNA form, the CDR3 reads TGTGCCAGCAGCACAGGGGGGGTGACTGAAGCTTTCTTT. Its protein product is CASSTGGVTEAFF. V usage is TRBV2 and J usage is TRBJ1-1, with 8 bases lining up with TRBD1. The CDR3 has 13 residues. V was clipped by 6 bases and J by 5 bases; unmatched bases: 5. CDR1 is SNHLY and CDR2 is FYNNEI in the germline V gene. Based on the CDR3 plus reference TRBV2 and TRBJ1-1, the full variable domain is EPEVTQTPSHQVTQMGQEVILRCVPISNHLYFYWYRQILGQKVEFLVSFYNNEISEKSEIFDDQFSVERPDGSNFTLKIRSTKLEDSAMYFCASSTGGVTEAFFGQGTRLTVV.

This chain uses TRBV7-2 with TRBJ2-7, with TRBD2 matching 14 bases. The CDR3 is made up of 18 amino acids. Germline V gene sequence: CDR1 SGHTA, CDR2 FQGNSA. The V gene end was trimmed by 5 bases and the J gene end by 0 bases; junction bases not matched to a gene: 9. CDR3 coding DNA: TGTGCCAGCAGCCGGCGGGGACTAGCGGGAGCGGGCTCCTACGAGCAGTACTTC. Translated: CASSRRGLAGAGSYEQYF.

This clone was seen only a few times. The V and J genes are TRBV11-2 and TRBJ1-4; no reliable D call. This CDR3 is built from 13 residues. V was pared by 2 bases and J by 11 bases, with 12 bases between. Germline V CDR1 and CDR2: SGHAT, FQNNGV. The CDR3 reads CASSLRRARKLFF. The CDR3 nucleotides read TGTGCCAGCAGCTTACGCCGGGCACGGAAACTGTTTTTT. Complete variable domain (other parts from reference TRBV11-2 and TRBJ1-4): EAGVAQSPRYKIIEKRQSVAFWCNPISGHATLYWYQQILGQGPKLLIQFQNNGVVDDSQLPKDRFSAERLKGVDSTLKIQPAKLEDSAVYLCASSLRRARKLFFGSGTQLSVL.

The chain recombines TRBV2 with TRBJ2-1, with no clear D. Trimming took off 5 bases at V and 7 bases at J, with 3 bases between the two ends. Per the germline V gene, CDR1 is SNHLY and CDR2 is FYNNEI. The CDR3 covers 10 residues. CDR3 DNA sequence: TGTGCCAGCAGTCGAAATGAGCAGTTCTTC. This encodes CASSRNEQFF.

This chain uses TRBV21-1 with TRBJ1-2. TRBV21-1 is flagged as a pseudogene. The CDR3 loop spans 13 amino acids. This CDR3 is CASSKGVRGRYTF. CDR3 in DNA: TGTGCCAGCAGCAAAGGGGTCCGGGGGCGCTACACCTTC.

V usage is TRBV9 and J usage is TRBJ1-1; unclear D gene. Germline V lookup: CDR1 SGDLS, CDR2 YYNGEE. Trimming removed 4 bases from V and 0 bases from J, with 7 bases in between. The length of the CDR3 is 13 residues. The CDR3 coding sequence is TGTGCCAGCAGCCGCCCCATGAACACTGAAGCTTTCTTT. This sequence encodes CASSRPMNTEAFF.

The chain carries TRBV19 and TRBJ2-1; D might be TRBD2 (5 bases). Trimming took 6 bases from V and 0 from J, leaving 18 bases between them. Germline values: CDR1 LNHDA, CDR2 SQIVND (reference sequence). The CDR3 runs to 17 residues. CDR3 in DNA: TGTGCCAGTAGGGCGGGTACCGCGCATAGCTCCTACAATGAGCAGTTCTTC. Encoded protein: CASRAGTAHSSYNEQFF.

Notes on this clone: This CDR3 is also generated by other DNA sequences in the sample. The gene calls are TRBV29-1 and TRBJ1-1; TRBD1 agrees at 8 bases. V dropped 6 bases and J dropped 5; count of bases not matched to a gene: 8. This CDR3 region has 13 residues. Germline loops: CDR1 SQVTM, CDR2 ANQGSEA. CDR3 region: CSVDGQGRTEAFF. Here the CDR3 DNA reads TGCAGCGTGGACGGACAGGGAAGGACTGAAGCTTTCTTT.

J is TRBJ1-6 and V is TRBV19; D remains ambiguous. V was pared by 5 bases and J by 0 bases, with 23 bases between. Germline V gives CDR1 LNHDA, CDR2 SQIVND (reference sequence). The CDR3 runs 20 residues. As DNA, the CDR3 is TGTGCCAGTAGTCTCCTTCGAGGGCAGCAGCGGAGCTCCTATAATTCACCCCTCCACTTT. This sequence encodes CASSLLRGQQRSSYNSPLHF.

This chain links TRBV28 with TRBJ1-5; D is possibly TRBD1 (5 bases). With 9 bases removed from V and 1 base from J, the gap between germline ends came to 16 bases. This CDR3 comprises 15 residues. CDR1 and CDR2 (germline): MDHEN, SYDVKM. The CDR3 protein is CASLKRGFSNQPQHF. In DNA form, the CDR3 reads TGTGCCAGTCTAAAAAGGGGTTTCAGCAATCAGCCCCAGCATTTT.

The chain is built from TRBV7-9 and TRBJ2-2; 10 positions match TRBD2. This CDR3 spans 17 amino acids. CDR1 SEHNR and CDR2 FQNEAQ come from the germline V gene (reference sequence). V lost 4 bases and J lost 6; bases outside the gene matches: 11. DNA of the CDR3: TGTGCCAGCAGCTCCCGGGGAGCGGGAGGGGCGGCCGGGGAGCTGTTTTTT. Translated, it gives CASSSRGAGGAAGELFF. Full variable domain (outside the CDR3, taken from reference TRBV7-9 and TRBJ2-2): DTGVSQNPRHKITKRGQNVTFRCDPISEHNRLYWYRQTLGQGPEFLTYFQNEAQLEKSRLLSDRFSAERPKGSFSTLEIQRTEQGDSAMYLCASSSRGAGGAAGELFFGEGSRLTVL.

The genes are TRBV19 and TRBJ2-4; TRBD1 is a possible D gene (5 bases). Trimming pared 0 bases from V and 7 bases from J, leaving 7 bases between. CDR1 and CDR2 (germline): LNHDA, SQIVND (reference sequence). This CDR3 comprises 13 residues. The DNA for the CDR3 is TGTGCCAGTAGTATAGAGTGGGGCAACATTCAGTACTTC. It specifies CASSIEWGNIQYF.

V gene TRBV28 combines with J gene TRBJ2-2, with no clear D. Trimming shortened V by 8 bases and J by 2 bases, and 9 bases separated the two germline ends. The CDR3 sequence is 13 residues long. CDR1 and CDR2 (germline): MDHEN, SYDVKM. For the CDR3, the DNA is TGTGCCAGCTCCGACCTCAACACCGGGGAGCTGTTTTTT. Translating it yields CASSDLNTGELFF.

This rearrangement joins TRBV7-9 to TRBJ2-5; 7 bases match TRBD2. The V gene's germline CDR1 is SEHNR and CDR2 FQNEAQ (reference sequence). With 1 base clipped from V and 5 bases from J, the junction kept 4 bases outside the gene matches. The CDR3 is 14 amino acids. The CDR3 DNA reads TGTGCCAGCAGCTTAGTAACCGGGGGGGAGACCCAGTACTTC. Its protein is CASSLVTGGETQYF.